Listed below are T cell receptor beta chains from one sample, sequenced in a study of Ad26.COV2.S vaccination and SARS-CoV-2 variants. The assay was immunoSEQ multiplex PCR, and TCRdb's table has in-frame clones only and misses some. The data show roughly 350,000 clones, 88% seen once. The source was peripheral blood, collected in a trial of Ad26.COV2.S vaccine versus placebo. These receptors came from a person between 18 and 65 years old who received the Ad26.COV2.S COVID-19 vaccine or a placebo. Each CDR3 is given with its conserved first and last residue. D genes are given only for firm matches. Rows may omit the clone size; those that give it use once, few, many or a size class.

J gene: TRBJ2-3
clone size: -
V gene: TRBV10-3
D gene: TRBD2
CDR3 protein: CAISGLAGVESDTDTQYF
CDR3 DNA: TGTGCCATCTCGGGACTAGCGGGAGTAGAGTCAGACACAGATACGCAGTATTTT

J gene: TRBJ1-1
clone size: -
V gene: TRBV18
D gene: -
CDR3 protein: CASSPDSSGTEAFF
CDR3 DNA: TGTGCCAGCTCACCAGACTCCTCAGGAACTGAAGCTTTCTTT

J gene: TRBJ2-5
clone size: -
V gene: TRBV7-6
D gene: -
CDR3 protein: CASSLEGALTGETQYF
CDR3 DNA: TGTGCCAGCAGCTTAGAAGGGGCCTTGACGGGAGAGACCCAGTACTTC

J gene: TRBJ1-5
clone size: -
V gene: TRBV30
D gene: -
CDR3 protein: CAWKGLGVESERHF
CDR3 DNA: TGTGCCTGGAAAGGTCTGGGGGTTGAGTCGGAGCGGCATTTT

J gene: TRBJ1-2
clone size: -
V gene: TRBV7-9
D gene: -
CDR3 protein: CATGNGYTF
CDR3 DNA: TGTGCCACGGGAAATGGCTACACCTTC

J gene: TRBJ2-7
clone size: once
V gene: TRBV7-9
D gene: TRBD2
CDR3 protein: CASSLYGRGDTYEQYF
CDR3 DNA: TGTGCCAGCAGCTTATACGGGAGGGGGGACACCTACGAGCAGTACTTC

J gene: TRBJ2-2
clone size: once
V gene: TRBV24-1
D gene: TRBD2
CDR3 protein: CATSDRGRTSGRNTGELFF
CDR3 DNA: TGTGCCACCAGTGACCGGGGCCGTACTAGCGGGAGGAACACCGGGGAGCTGTTTTTT

J gene: TRBJ1-1
clone size: -
V gene: TRBV15
D gene: -
CDR3 protein: CATSRGLGVNTEAFF
CDR3 DNA: TGTGCCACCAGCAGGGGGCTCGGGGTGAACACTGAAGCTTTCTTT

J gene: TRBJ2-2
clone size: -
V gene: TRBV6-2/TRBV6-3
D gene: TRBD1
CDR3 protein: CASSPDRANTGELFF
CDR3 DNA: TGTGCCAGCAGCCCAGACAGGGCGAACACCGGGGAGCTGTTTTTT

J gene: TRBJ2-3
clone size: -
V gene: TRBV9
D gene: -
CDR3 protein: CASSVEPGFADTQYF
CDR3 DNA: TGTGCCAGCAGCGTAGAGCCAGGGTTTGCAGATACGCAGTATTTT

J gene: TRBJ2-5
clone size: -
V gene: TRBV11-2
D gene: -
CDR3 protein: CASSLVGVSQETQYF
CDR3 DNA: TGTGCCAGCAGCTTAGTTGGTGTCAGTCAAGAGACCCAGTACTTC

J gene: TRBJ2-7
clone size: many
V gene: TRBV18
D gene: -
CDR3 protein: CASSPPSYEQYF
CDR3 DNA: TGTGCCAGCTCACCACCCTCCTACGAGCAGTACTTC

J gene: TRBJ2-7
clone size: -
V gene: TRBV11-2
D gene: -
CDR3 protein: CASSHGAGLSYEQYF
CDR3 DNA: TGTGCCAGCAGCCACGGGGCGGGGTTATCCTACGAGCAGTACTTC

J gene: TRBJ2-1
clone size: -
V gene: TRBV3-1/TRBV3-2
D gene: -
CDR3 protein: CASSHVGGRYNEQFF
CDR3 DNA: TGTGCCAGCAGCCACGTGGGGGGGCGCTACAATGAGCAGTTCTTC

J gene: TRBJ2-3
clone size: -
V gene: TRBV12-3/TRBV12-4
D gene: TRBD1
CDR3 protein: CASSWDRDLHF
CDR3 DNA: TGTGCCAGCAGTTGGGACAGGGATCTGCATTTT

J gene: TRBJ1-6
clone size: few
V gene: TRBV13
D gene: TRBD1
CDR3 protein: CASSWGQGSNSPLHF
CDR3 DNA: TGTGCCAGCAGCTGGGGACAGGGTTCTAATTCACCCCTCCACTTT

J gene: TRBJ1-1
clone size: -
V gene: TRBV5-4
D gene: -
CDR3 protein: CASSLGGRQLNTEAFF
CDR3 DNA: TGTGCCAGCAGCCTGGGTGGGAGACAGCTGAACACTGAAGCTTTCTTT

J gene: TRBJ1-1
clone size: -
V gene: TRBV7-8
D gene: -
CDR3 protein: CASSLTSGVGWTEAFF
CDR3 DNA: TGTGCCAGCAGCCTCACTTCAGGGGTTGGGTGGACTGAAGCTTTCTTT

J gene: TRBJ2-1
clone size: -
V gene: TRBV5-1
D gene: -
CDR3 protein: CASSYGERYNEQFF
CDR3 DNA: TGCGCCAGCAGCTACGGCGAGCGTTACAATGAGCAGTTCTTC

J gene: TRBJ2-7
clone size: -
V gene: TRBV7-9
D gene: -
CDR3 protein: CASSQGDEQYF
CDR3 DNA: TGTGCCAGCAGCCAGGGAGACGAGCAGTACTTC

J gene: TRBJ2-1
clone size: -
V gene: TRBV7-2
D gene: TRBD2
CDR3 protein: CASSPTSGGPNEQFF
CDR3 DNA: TGTGCCAGCAGCCCGACTAGCGGGGGTCCCAATGAGCAGTTCTTC

J gene: TRBJ1-1
clone size: -
V gene: TRBV7-9
D gene: TRBD1
CDR3 protein: CASSIGTAMNTEAFF
CDR3 DNA: TGTGCCAGCAGCATCGGGACAGCAATGAACACTGAAGCTTTCTTT

J gene: TRBJ2-5
clone size: -
V gene: TRBV5-4
D gene: TRBD2
CDR3 protein: CASSLKRENGETQYF
CDR3 DNA: TGTGCCAGCAGCTTGAAGCGGGAAAATGGAGAGACCCAGTACTTC

J gene: TRBJ1-2
clone size: -
V gene: TRBV2
D gene: -
CDR3 protein: CASSIWTDSGYTF
CDR3 DNA: TGTGCCAGCAGTATATGGACAGACTCTGGCTACACCTTC

J gene: TRBJ1-1
clone size: -
V gene: TRBV9
D gene: -
CDR3 protein: CASSVVIGDTEAFF
CDR3 DNA: TGTGCCAGCAGCGTAGTCATAGGAGACACTGAAGCTTTCTTT

J gene: TRBJ1-5
clone size: -
V gene: TRBV21-1
D gene: -
CDR3 protein: CASSNRTDSNQPQHF
CDR3 DNA: TGTGCCAGCAGCAATAGGACAGATAGCAATCAGCCCCAGCATTTT

J gene: TRBJ1-6
clone size: -
V gene: TRBV7-2
D gene: -
CDR3 protein: CASSPQGSYSPLHF
CDR3 DNA: TGTGCCAGCAGCCCCCAGGGGTCATATTCACCCCTCCACTTT

J gene: TRBJ2-2
clone size: few
V gene: TRBV6-5
D gene: -
CDR3 protein: CASSRGRPGRGELFF
CDR3 DNA: TGTGCCAGCAGTCGAGGACGGCCTGGGCGCGGGGAGCTGTTTTTT

J gene: TRBJ2-7
clone size: -
V gene: TRBV6-5
D gene: TRBD1
CDR3 protein: CASSSPGTGPREQYF
CDR3 DNA: TGTGCCAGCAGTTCTCCCGGGACAGGCCCAAGGGAGCAGTACTTC

J gene: TRBJ2-2
clone size: -
V gene: TRBV28
D gene: -
CDR3 protein: CASSSYLSDRFPGELFF
CDR3 DNA: TGTGCCAGCAGTTCTTACCTATCCGACAGGTTCCCCGGGGAGCTGTTTTTT

J gene: TRBJ1-2
clone size: once
V gene: TRBV29-1
D gene: -
CDR3 protein: CSVWAAGYGYTF
CDR3 DNA: TGCAGCGTTTGGGCGGCGGGGTATGGCTACACCTTC

J gene: TRBJ2-5
clone size: -
V gene: TRBV9
D gene: -
CDR3 protein: CASSVAGGQTEETQYF
CDR3 DNA: TGTGCCAGCAGCGTAGCTGGGGGGCAGACGGAGGAGACCCAGTACTTC

J gene: TRBJ2-3
clone size: many
V gene: TRBV6-2/TRBV6-3
D gene: TRBD1
CDR3 protein: CASSSGQGADTQYF
CDR3 DNA: TGTGCCAGCAGCTCGGGACAGGGGGCAGATACGCAGTATTTT

J gene: TRBJ2-7
clone size: -
V gene: TRBV5-1
D gene: -
CDR3 protein: CASSPDGAFYEQYF
CDR3 DNA: TGCGCCAGCAGCCCGGACGGGGCCTTCTACGAGCAGTACTTC

J gene: TRBJ1-1
clone size: -
V gene: TRBV6-2/TRBV6-3
D gene: -
CDR3 protein: CASSYKTAEAFF
CDR3 DNA: TGTGCCAGCAGTTACAAGACAGCGGAGGCTTTCTTT

J gene: TRBJ2-5
clone size: -
V gene: TRBV6-5
D gene: TRBD1
CDR3 protein: CATRVRGETQYF
CDR3 DNA: TGTGCCACCAGGGTCAGGGGGGAGACCCAGTACTTC

J gene: TRBJ1-3
clone size: -
V gene: TRBV28
D gene: -
CDR3 protein: CASHNGGYRNTIYF
CDR3 DNA: TGTGCCAGCCACAACGGGGGTTATAGAAACACCATATATTTT

J gene: TRBJ2-1
clone size: -
V gene: TRBV4-1
D gene: -
CDR3 protein: CASSLPGAQENEQFF
CDR3 DNA: TGCGCCAGCAGCCTCCCAGGAGCTCAGGAGAATGAGCAGTTCTTC

J gene: TRBJ1-5
clone size: few
V gene: TRBV11-2
D gene: -
CDR3 protein: CASSPQGRSGNQPQHF
CDR3 DNA: TGTGCCAGCAGTCCACAGGGTAGGAGCGGCAATCAGCCCCAGCATTTT

J gene: TRBJ1-2
clone size: -
V gene: TRBV5-6
D gene: TRBD1
CDR3 protein: CASRPTPTGGYTSYGYTF
CDR3 DNA: TGTGCCAGCAGGCCCACCCCGACAGGGGGGTATACAAGCTATGGCTACACCTTC

J gene: TRBJ2-2
clone size: -
V gene: TRBV6-5
D gene: -
CDR3 protein: CASSYLATNTGELFF
CDR3 DNA: TGTGCCAGCAGTTACCTAGCGACGAACACCGGGGAGCTGTTTTTT

J gene: TRBJ1-1
clone size: -
V gene: TRBV19
D gene: -
CDR3 protein: CASSVSGLNTEAFF
CDR3 DNA: TGTGCCAGTAGTGTCTCCGGATTGAACACTGAAGCTTTCTTT

J gene: TRBJ2-7
clone size: -
V gene: TRBV3-1/TRBV3-2
D gene: TRBD1
CDR3 protein: CASSQGAGQGAWQYF
CDR3 DNA: TGTGCCAGCAGCCAAGGGGCGGGACAGGGGGCCTGGCAGTACTTC

J gene: TRBJ2-5
clone size: -
V gene: TRBV9
D gene: TRBD1
CDR3 protein: CASSGGQGYTETQYF
CDR3 DNA: TGTGCCAGCAGCGGAGGACAGGGGTATACAGAGACCCAGTACTTC

J gene: TRBJ2-5
clone size: -
V gene: TRBV5-4
D gene: -
CDR3 protein: CASSSGIQETQYF
CDR3 DNA: TGTGCCAGCAGCTCCGGCATCCAAGAGACCCAGTACTTC

J gene: TRBJ2-7
clone size: -
V gene: TRBV6-2/TRBV6-3
D gene: TRBD1
CDR3 protein: CASSYRDRVNEQYF
CDR3 DNA: TGTGCCAGCAGTTACAGGGACAGGGTAAACGAGCAGTACTTC

J gene: TRBJ2-7
clone size: -
V gene: TRBV19
D gene: TRBD1
CDR3 protein: CASSQQGESYEQYF
CDR3 DNA: TGTGCCAGTAGCCAACAGGGGGAGTCTTACGAGCAGTACTTC

J gene: TRBJ2-7
clone size: -
V gene: TRBV6-1
D gene: TRBD2
CDR3 protein: CASSEESAGAYEQYF
CDR3 DNA: TGTGCCAGCAGTGAGGAGTCAGCGGGGGCCTACGAGCAGTACTTC

J gene: TRBJ2-7
clone size: -
V gene: TRBV7-6
D gene: -
CDR3 protein: CASSLDSGEGEQYF
CDR3 DNA: TGTGCCAGCAGCTTAGATTCAGGGGAGGGCGAGCAGTACTTC

J gene: TRBJ2-5
clone size: -
V gene: TRBV2
D gene: TRBD2
CDR3 protein: CASRDIGTSALSTQYF
CDR3 DNA: TGTGCCAGCAGGGATATCGGGACTAGCGCGCTCTCGACCCAGTACTTC